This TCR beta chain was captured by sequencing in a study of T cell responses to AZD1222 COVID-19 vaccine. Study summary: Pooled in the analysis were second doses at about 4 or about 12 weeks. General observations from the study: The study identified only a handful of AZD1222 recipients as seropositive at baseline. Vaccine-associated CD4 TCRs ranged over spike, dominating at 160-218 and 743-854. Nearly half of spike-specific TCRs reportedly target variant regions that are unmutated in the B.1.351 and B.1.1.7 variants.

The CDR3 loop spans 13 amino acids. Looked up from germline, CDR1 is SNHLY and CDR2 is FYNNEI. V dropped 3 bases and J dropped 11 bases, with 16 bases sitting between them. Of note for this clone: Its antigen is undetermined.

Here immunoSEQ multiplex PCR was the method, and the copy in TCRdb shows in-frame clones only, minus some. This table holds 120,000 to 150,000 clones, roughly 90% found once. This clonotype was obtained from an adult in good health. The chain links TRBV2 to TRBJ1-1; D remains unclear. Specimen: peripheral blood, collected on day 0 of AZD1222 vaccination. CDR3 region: CASSEASTSKAFF. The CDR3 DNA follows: TGTGCCAGCAGTGAGGCCTCAACCTCGAAGGCTTTCTTT.